The clone carrying this TCR beta chain has just a few counts. The CDR3 has 14 amino acids. TCRdb's table, derived via immunoSEQ multiplex PCR, lists solely in-frame clones and lacks some. The sample holds 300,000 or so clones, about nine tenths seen once. This entry comes from a study of blood T cell repertoires in COVID-19. This clonotype was sampled from a young woman who had recovered from COVID-19. The sample consisted of PBMCs or T cells enriched from blood (not recorded which). V usage is TRBV7-5 and J usage is TRBJ2-5; the table's TRBD1 call for D was not verified on the DNA. TRBV7-5 is flagged as a pseudogene. The CDR3 reads CARSPDRGEETQYF. The CDR3 region has the DNA TGTGCCAGAAGCCCCGACAGGGGTGAGGAGACCCAGTACTTC.